This T cell receptor beta chain was identified in a study of CD8 T cell repertoires and HIV-1 epitope variants. Overall study: Each of Twenty-five Gag and Nef epitope peptides stimulated a separate culture. Epitopes were three Gag families plus Nef HW9 and YT9. Separate from the cultures, 1M uncultured T cells served as baseline.

Study results and limitations: The assay identified only TCR beta chains of antigen-proliferating T cells.

Data came from immunoSEQ multiplex PCR; TCRdb stores just in-frame clones and leaves some out. The table has about 4,900 clones, over 65% seen once. Of note for this clone: Its antigen is not known.

This CDR3 is built from 15 residues. Per germline, CDR1 SGHVS and CDR2 FNYEAQ. Trimming took off 4 bases at V and 1 base at J, with 13 bases between the two ends. This TCR derives from a male donor with HIV. This chain uses TRBV7-6 with TRBJ1-1; no clear D gene. Sequencing was performed on cultured CD8+ T cells derived from PBMCs. This chain's CDR3 is CASSSGISGNTEAFF. The CDR3 DNA is TGTGCCAGCAGCTCGGGCATTTCAGGGAACACTGAAGCTTTCTTT.